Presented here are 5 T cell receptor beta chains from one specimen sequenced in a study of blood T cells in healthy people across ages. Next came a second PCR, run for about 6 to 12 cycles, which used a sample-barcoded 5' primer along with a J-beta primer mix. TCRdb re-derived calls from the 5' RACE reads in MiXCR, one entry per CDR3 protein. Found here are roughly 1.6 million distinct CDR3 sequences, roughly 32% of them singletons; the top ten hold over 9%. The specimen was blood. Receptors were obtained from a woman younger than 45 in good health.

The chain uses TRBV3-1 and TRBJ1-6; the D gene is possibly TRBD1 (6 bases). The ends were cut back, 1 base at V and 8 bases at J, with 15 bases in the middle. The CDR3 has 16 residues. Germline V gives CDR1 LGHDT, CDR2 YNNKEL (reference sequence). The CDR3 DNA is TGTGCCAGCAGCCAAGGGGGGGCAGGCTTCGATTCACCCCTCCACTTT. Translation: CASSQGGAGFDSPLHF.

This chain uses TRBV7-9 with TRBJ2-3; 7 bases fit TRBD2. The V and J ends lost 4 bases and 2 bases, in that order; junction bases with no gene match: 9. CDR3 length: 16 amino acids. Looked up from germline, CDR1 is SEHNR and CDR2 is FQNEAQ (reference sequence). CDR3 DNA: TGTGCCAGCAGCTCCCCCTGGCGGGGGTCCACAGATACGCAGTATTTT. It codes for CASSSPWRGSTDTQYF.

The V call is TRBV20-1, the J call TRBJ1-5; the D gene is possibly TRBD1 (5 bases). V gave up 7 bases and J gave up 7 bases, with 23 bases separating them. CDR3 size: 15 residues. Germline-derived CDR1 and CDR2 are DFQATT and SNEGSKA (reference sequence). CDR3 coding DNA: TGCAGTGTCCCACGGGGGGTCGACCGGAGCCAGCCCCAGCATTTT. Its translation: CSVPRGVDRSQPQHF.

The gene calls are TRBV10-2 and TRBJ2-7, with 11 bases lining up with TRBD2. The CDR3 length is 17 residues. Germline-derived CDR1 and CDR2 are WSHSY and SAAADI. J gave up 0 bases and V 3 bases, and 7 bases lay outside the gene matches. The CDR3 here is CASSDASGRTGSYEQYF. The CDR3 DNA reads TGCGCCAGCAGTGATGCTAGCGGGAGGACGGGCTCCTACGAGCAGTACTTC.

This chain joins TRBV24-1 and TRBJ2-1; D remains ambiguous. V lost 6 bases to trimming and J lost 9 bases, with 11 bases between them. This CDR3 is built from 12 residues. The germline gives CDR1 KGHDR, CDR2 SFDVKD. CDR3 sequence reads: CATSKERGEQFF. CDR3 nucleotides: TGTGCCACCAGTAAAGAACGCGGTGAGCAGTTCTTC.